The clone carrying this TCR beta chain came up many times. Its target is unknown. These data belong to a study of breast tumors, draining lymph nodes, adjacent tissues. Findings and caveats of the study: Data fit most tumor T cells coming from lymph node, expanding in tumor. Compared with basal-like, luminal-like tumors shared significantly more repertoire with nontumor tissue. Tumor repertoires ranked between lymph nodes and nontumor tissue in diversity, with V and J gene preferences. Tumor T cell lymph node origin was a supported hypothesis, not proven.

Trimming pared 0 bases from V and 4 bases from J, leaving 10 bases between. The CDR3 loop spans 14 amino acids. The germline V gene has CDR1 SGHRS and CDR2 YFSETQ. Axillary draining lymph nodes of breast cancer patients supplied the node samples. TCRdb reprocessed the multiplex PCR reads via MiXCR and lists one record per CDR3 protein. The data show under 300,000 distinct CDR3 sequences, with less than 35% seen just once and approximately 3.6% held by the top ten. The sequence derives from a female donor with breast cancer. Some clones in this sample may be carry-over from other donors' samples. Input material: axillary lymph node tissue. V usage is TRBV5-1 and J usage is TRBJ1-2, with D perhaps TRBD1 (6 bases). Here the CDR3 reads CASSLAPGVYGYTF. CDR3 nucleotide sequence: TGCGCCAGCAGCTTGGCACCAGGGGTCTATGGCTACACCTTC.